The rows below give T cell receptor beta chains drawn from one sample of a study of shared clonotypes between healthy human individuals. Sequenced by immunoSEQ multiplex PCR; TCRdb stores in-frame clones only, minus some. Of about 2 million clones detected, less than 95% appear once; the ten largest clones hold approximately 1%. The specimen sequenced was naive CD8+ T cells sorted from blood. The receptors come from a man younger than 30 in good health. Both conserved end residues are part of each CDR3. Each record gives: clone size, D gene, V gene, J gene, CDR3 DNA, CDR3 protein. The D gene is left open where the match is weak. Some rows have no size entry. The others give once, few or many, or a class for an expanded clone.

-	-	TRBV7-9	TRBJ2-5	TGTGCCAGCAGCTGGGAAGAGACCCAGTACTTC	CASSWEETQYF
once	TRBD1	TRBV29-1	TRBJ2-7	TGCAGCGTTCGACAGGGGGACTACGAGCAGTACTTC	CSVRQGDYEQYF
-	-	TRBV29-1	TRBJ2-2	TGCAGCGTTGCCAGACTAGCCGGGGAGCTGTTTTTT	CSVARLAGELFF
-	-	TRBV4-1	TRBJ2-5	TGCGCCAGCAGCCAAGATCCAGGGCTGACCCAGTACTTC	CASSQDPGLTQYF
-	TRBD2	TRBV27	TRBJ2-1	TGTGCCAGCAGTCCCATCCTCACTAGCGGGGGGATAAATGAGCAGTTCTTC	CASSPILTSGGINEQFF
-	-	TRBV13	TRBJ1-2	TGTGCCAGCAGCCTGGGAGAGTATGGCTACACCTTC	CASSLGEYGYTF
-	-	TRBV18	TRBJ2-6	TGTGCCAGCTCAGACTCTGGGGCCAACGTCCTGACTTTC	CASSDSGANVLTF
-	-	TRBV27	TRBJ2-3	TGTGCCAGCGAAGGCGGAGATACGCAGTATTTT	CASEGGDTQYF
few	-	TRBV4-1	TRBJ1-2	TGCGCCAGCAGCCAAGTAACAGGGAACTATGGCTACACCTTC	CASSQVTGNYGYTF
-	-	TRBV7-8	TRBJ2-5	TGTGCCAGCAGCTTGGTGACAGAGACCCAGTACTTC	CASSLVTETQYF
-	-	TRBV7-9	TRBJ2-1	TGTGCCAGCAGCTTAGCCGGAGAGGGGGACAATGAGCAGTTCTTC	CASSLAGEGDNEQFF
-	-	TRBV30	TRBJ2-3	TGTGCCTGGAGTGTTGGCAGTCAGAGCACGACAGATACGCAGTATTTT	CAWSVGSQSTTDTQYF
-	TRBD2	TRBV27	TRBJ2-2	TGTGCCAGCAGTTCCACGGGGGGTTTACTAGCGAACACCGGGGAGCTGTTTTTT	CASSSTGGLLANTGELFF
-	-	TRBV2	TRBJ2-7	TGTGCCAGCAGTCAAGGGTACATCTACGAGCAGTACTTC	CASSQGYIYEQYF
-	-	TRBV27	TRBJ2-3	TGTGCCAGCACATCCGGGACCCTTATCACAGATACGCAGTATTTT	CASTSGTLITDTQYF
-	TRBD1	TRBV13	TRBJ2-1	TGTGCCAGCAGCTTAGAATTGGGACAGGGGGCTAGCGGGAGAACCTATGAGCAGTTCTTC	CASSLELGQGASGRTYEQFF
-	-	TRBV7-9	TRBJ2-1	TGTGCCAGCAGCCCCCCCGTTTTGGGTGAGCAGTTCTTC	CASSPPVLGEQFF
-	-	TRBV4-1	TRBJ2-7	TGCGCCAGCAGCCAAGATCTGGGCGGCTACGAGCAGTACTTC	CASSQDLGGYEQYF
-	-	TRBV5-1	TRBJ2-3	TGCGCCAGCAGCTTGATGGACAGATACCACGCAGATACGCAGTATTTT	CASSLMDRYHADTQYF
-	-	TRBV7-8	TRBJ2-7	TGTGCCAGCAGCTTAGTAAATAGCGGCTACGAGCAGTACTTC	CASSLVNSGYEQYF